Included here is one T cell receptor beta chain sequence, with context. Its antigen is still unknown. Base-call qualities are not available, and no considerably larger clone is one nucleotide away. The donors were included in the validation cohort of roughly 130 subjects, a group kept apart from the roughly 700-subject first cohort. This sample is drawn from a study of cytomegalovirus exposure and HLA in healthy donors (dated by TCRdb to the late 2010s). Concerning the study at large: The roughly 650 repertoires of the first cohort and the 120 validation repertoires were produced on the same platform, according to a later analysis. The study was designed to test whether signatures of past pathogen exposure could be identified by cataloging public T cell receptors. To predict cytomegalovirus infection status, the study brought together high-throughput TCR immunosequencing, statistical association of individual TCRs with disease status, and machine learning. Besides the first cohort of roughly 640 subjects, a separate validation cohort made up of roughly 130 different subjects was used.

Libraries were built with the immunoSEQ multiplex PCR assay. As for how the authors treated the data: To diagnose cytomegalovirus status from the catalog of TCR beta chain sequences, a statistical classification framework was built. TCRdb mirrors the immuneACCESS table, restricted to in-frame sequences. Some clones are absent from its copies; in checked studies, under half trace to an unresolved V gene, and the reason for the others is unknown. Clone size and V and J calls were adopted from that table, with D and trimming inferred from the DNA. The sample table contains about 120,000 clones; only one count was recorded for about 96% of them. 1.7% of the sample goes to the ten largest clones. Results the study describes overall, beyond this receptor: The study listed 164 TCR beta chains as associated with cytomegalovirus. Across donors, most TCR sequences were observed very rarely, whereas some public TCRs were present in many individuals. A later analysis found that TCRs clustered in the first cohort also tended to co-occur in the approximately 120 validation repertoires, with 94% of cluster scores above 0. All 120 or so repertoires were used to score co-occurrence in the validation cohort in a later analysis, because that analysis had no HLA typing for the cohort. A few of the identified cytomegalovirus-associated TCR beta chains were confirmed in vitro to be specific for cytomegalovirus antigens. In both the original and validation cohorts, the classifier was reported to diagnose cytomegalovirus status with high specificity and sensitivity. It was suggested by the authors that the approach could potentially be generalized to other disease states and immunological phenotypes.

The cysteine opens and the phenylalanine closes a CDR3 of 14 amino acids. Solely the CDR3 DNA is kept, with 42 bases framed from the first base. CDR1 and CDR2, looked up from the germline V gene (reference sequence), are SEHNR and FQNEAQ. The germline ends are 9 bases apart after V is trimmed by 3 bases and J by 4 bases. The sequence derives from a man aged 18 to 35 in good health and CMV-seronegative. The source material was PBMCs. The chain is made from TRBV7-9 and TRBJ1-4; possibly the D gene is TRBD1, per 6 matching bases. The CDR3 reads as follows: CASSFGRGNEKLFF. The DNA is as follows: TGTGCCAGCAGCTTTGGCAGGGGTAATGAAAAACTGTTTTTT.